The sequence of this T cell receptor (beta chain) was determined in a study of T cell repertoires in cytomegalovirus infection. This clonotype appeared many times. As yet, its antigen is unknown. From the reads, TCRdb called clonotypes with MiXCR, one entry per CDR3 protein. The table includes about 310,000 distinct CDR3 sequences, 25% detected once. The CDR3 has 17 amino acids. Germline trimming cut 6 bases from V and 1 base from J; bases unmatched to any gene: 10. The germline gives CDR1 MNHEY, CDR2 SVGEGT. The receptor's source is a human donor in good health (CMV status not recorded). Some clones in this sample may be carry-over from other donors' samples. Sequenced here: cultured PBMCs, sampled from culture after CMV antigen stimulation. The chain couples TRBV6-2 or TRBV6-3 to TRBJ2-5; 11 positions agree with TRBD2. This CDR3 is CASSRTPTSGIQETQYF. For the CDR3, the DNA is TGTGCCAGCAGCCGTACTCCGACTAGCGGGATCCAAGAGACCCAGTACTTC.